This entry describes one T cell receptor beta chain. Sequenced by immunoSEQ multiplex PCR; TCRdb stores in-frame clones only, minus some. In the table there are about 50,000 clones, about nine tenths of which are singletons. This entry belongs to a study of T cell changes during pregnancy in multiple sclerosis. V gave up 2 bases and J gave up 5 bases, with 11 bases separating them. The germline V gene has CDR1 SGHNT and CDR2 YENEEA. This CDR3 has 14 amino acids. The material was CD4+ T cells from peripheral blood mononuclear cells, obtained after pregnancy. The chain uses TRBV11-3 and TRBJ2-3; tentative D call: TRBD1 (6 bases). The sequence was collected from a female donor in good health, enrolled as a control in a pregnancy study. The DNA for the CDR3 is TGTGCCAGCAGCTTAACAGGGCGTGGAGATACGCAGTATTTT. Translation gives CASSLTGRGDTQYF. Full variable domain (rest looked up from reference TRBV11-3 and TRBJ2-3): EAGVVQSPRYKIIEKKQPVAFWCNPISGHNTLYWYLQNLGQGPELLIRYENEEAVDDSQLPKDRFSAERLKGVDSTLKIQPAELGDSAVYLCASSLTGRGDTQYFGPGTRLTVL.